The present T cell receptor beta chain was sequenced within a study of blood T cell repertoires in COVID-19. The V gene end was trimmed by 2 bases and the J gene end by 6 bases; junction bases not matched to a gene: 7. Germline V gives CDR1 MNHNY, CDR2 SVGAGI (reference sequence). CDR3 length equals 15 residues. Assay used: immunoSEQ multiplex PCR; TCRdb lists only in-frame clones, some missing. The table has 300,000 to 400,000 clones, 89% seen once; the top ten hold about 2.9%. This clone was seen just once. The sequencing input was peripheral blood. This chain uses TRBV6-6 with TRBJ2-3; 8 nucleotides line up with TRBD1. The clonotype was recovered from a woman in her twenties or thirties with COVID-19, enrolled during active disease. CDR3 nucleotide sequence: TGTGCCAGCAGTTACCTATCTCAGGGGGCGGATACGCAGTATTTT. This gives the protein CASSYLSQGADTQYF.